These 19 T cell receptor beta chains were sequenced from one sample in a study of memory CD8 T cells in hepatitis C reinfection. The table came from immunoSEQ multiplex PCR; TCRdb's copy has only in-frame clones and leaves some out. The sample lists just over 50,000 clones; approximately 89% were seen once. Time point noted: pre-reinfection, 55 to 20 weeks before reinfection detection. No in vitro expansion preceded TCR sequencing of the sorted cells. The sequenced sample was naive CD8+ T cells sorted from blood. These TCRs come from a man aged 18 to 30 with hepatitis C virus infection.

The chain is built from TRBV28 and TRBJ1-1, with D perhaps TRBD1 (5 bases). Trimming pared 3 bases from V and 10 bases from J, leaving 15 bases between. CDR1 MDHEN and CDR2 SYDVKM come from the germline V gene. The CDR3 length is 13 residues. CDR3 amino acids: CASSFAMGGGAFF. The CDR3 coding sequence is TGTGCCAGCAGTTTCGCCATGGGGGGGGGAGCTTTCTTT.

The sample holds one count of this clone. V usage is TRBV5-8 and J usage is TRBJ2-5, with 7 bases aligning to TRBD1. The CDR3 runs to 15 residues. The V gene's germline CDR1 is SGHTS and CDR2 YDEGEE. Germline trimming cut 4 bases from V and 4 bases from J; bases unmatched to any gene: 10. DNA for the CDR3: TGTGCCAGCAGCGAAGACGACAGGGACCGAGAGACCCAGTACTTC. Protein sequence: CASSEDDRDRETQYF.

The chain employs TRBV12-5 and TRBJ2-1; TRBD1 matches 7 bases. V lost 6 bases, J lost 6 bases, and 5 bases stayed unmatched. Germline CDR1 and CDR2: LGHNT and FRNRAP. The CDR3 loop spans 13 amino acids. The DNA for the CDR3 is TGTGCTAGTGGACCGACAGGGTCCAATGAGCAGTTCTTC. Protein: CASGPTGSNEQFF.

The DNA for the CDR3 is TGTGCCAGCAGTCGAACAGCCGCTTGGAACAATGAGCAGTTCTTC. Protein: CASSRTAAWNNEQFF. The rearrangement links TRBV27 to TRBJ2-1; D remains unclear. This CDR3 spans 15 amino acids. V lost 5 bases, J lost 5 bases, and 16 bases lay in between. Germline CDR1 and CDR2: MNHEY and SMNVEV (reference sequence).

The rearrangement joins TRBV5-6 to TRBJ2-7; possible D gene TRBD1, 6 bases. The ends were cut back, 0 bases at V and 0 bases at J, with 7 bases in the middle. This CDR3 comprises 14 residues. Germline V lookup: CDR1 SGHDT, CDR2 YYEEEE. The CDR3 nucleotides are TGTGCCAGCAGCTTGGGACAGGACTCCTACGAGCAGTACTTC. Amino acid sequence: CASSLGQDSYEQYF.

This chain links TRBV10-3 with TRBJ2-2; 8 bases are shared with TRBD2. The J segment lost 6 bases and the V segment lost 6 bases, leaving 3 bases of the junction unmatched. Germline assignment: CDR1 ENHRY and CDR2 SYGVKD. The CDR3 runs to 13 residues. The DNA of the CDR3 is TGTGCCATCAGCGCGACTAGCGCCGGGGAGCTGTTTTTT. Its translation is CAISATSAGELFF.

The chain joins TRBV2 to TRBJ2-2; the D gene is possibly TRBD2 (6 bases). This CDR3 is 14 amino acids long. Germline lookup yields CDR1 SNHLY and CDR2 FYNNEI. V lost 8 bases, J lost 8 bases, and 18 bases lay in between. The DNA of the CDR3 is TGTGCCAGCTTCGACCAATACCGGGGGGGGGAGCTGTTTTTT. It specifies CASFDQYRGGELFF.

The chain employs TRBV29-1 and TRBJ2-1, with unresolved D. Germline CDR1 reads SQVTM; CDR2 reads ANQGSEA. Between the trimmed V and J ends, which lost 4 bases and 2 bases, there was a span of 9 bases. This CDR3 is 13 amino acids long. The CDR3 here is CSVAQSTYNEQFF. Here the CDR3 DNA reads TGCAGCGTTGCCCAGTCCACCTACAATGAGCAGTTCTTC.

The V and J genes are TRBV21-1 and TRBJ2-1; the D call in the table, TRBD2, was not verified against the DNA. TRBV21-1 has pseudogene status. CDR3 length equals 23 residues. For the CDR3, the DNA is TGTGCCAGCAGCAAAGGGGGGAATATTCCGGGACTAGCGGAAGCGGGCCCCTACAATGAGCAGTTCTTC. Its protein is CASSKGGNIPGLAEAGPYNEQFF.

The rearrangement uses TRBV4-1 and TRBJ2-7, with 8 bases identical to TRBD2. Losses at the gene ends were 0 bases for V and 4 bases for J; bases not matched to a gene: 8. The CDR3 has 16 residues. CDR1 MGHRA and CDR2 YSYEKL come from the germline V gene. The CDR3 nucleotides are TGCGCCAGCAGCCAAGACGGGAGCGGGAGTAGTTACGAGCAGTACTTC. As protein: CASSQDGSGSSYEQYF.

The genes are TRBV28 and TRBJ2-7; 9 bases fit TRBD1. The CDR3 is made up of 13 amino acids. V was pared by 6 bases and J by 2 bases, with 2 bases of the junction left unmatched. In germline, CDR1 is MDHEN, CDR2 SYDVKM. CDR3 sequence: CASRGQGTYEQYV. CDR3 DNA: TGTGCCAGCAGGGGACAGGGAACCTACGAGCAGTACGTC.

The V and J genes are TRBV5-1 and TRBJ2-5; 14 bases map to TRBD2. The CDR3 totals 16 residues. In germline, CDR1 is SGHRS, CDR2 YFSETQ. The V gene end was trimmed by 0 bases and the J gene end by 3 bases; junction bases not matched to a gene: 1. CDR3 region: CASSLGGLAGEETQYF. In nucleotides, the CDR3 is TGCGCCAGCAGCTTGGGGGGACTAGCGGGAGAAGAGACCCAGTACTTC.

The chain combines TRBV2 with TRBJ2-1; TRBD2 aligns across 7 bases. Trimming at V came to 6 bases and at J to 10 bases, leaving 3 bases not matched to a gene. CDR3 length: 11 amino acids. The V gene's germline CDR1 is SNHLY and CDR2 FYNNEI. The CDR3 loop reads CASRTSAEQFF. CDR3 DNA: TGTGCCAGCAGAACTAGCGCCGAGCAGTTCTTC.

In this sample, this clone turned up a few times. The chain carries TRBV4-1 and TRBJ2-1; TRBD2 might be the D (5 bases). Germline CDR1 reads MGHRA; CDR2 reads YSYEKL. The ends were cut back, 6 bases at V and 5 bases at J, with 20 bases in the middle. CDR3 length equals 16 residues. For the CDR3, the DNA is TGCGCCAGCAGGAACCCCGAGGTGCTAGCCGACAATGAGCAGTTCTTC. It codes for CASRNPEVLADNEQFF.

The chain recombines TRBV6-5 with TRBJ2-1; D unclear. The CDR3 runs 11 residues. Germline CDR1 MNHEY, CDR2 SVGAGI. Trimming shortened V by 7 bases and J by 4 bases, and 5 bases separated the two germline ends. CDR3 amino acids: CASIQYNEQFF. CDR3 nucleotide sequence: TGTGCCAGCATCCAATACAATGAGCAGTTCTTC.

The chain is built from TRBV7-8 and TRBJ2-5, with 10 positions matching TRBD1. V shed 7 bases and J 4 bases; nucleotides not matched to a gene: 3. Per germline, CDR1 SGHVS and CDR2 FQNEAQ. CDR3 length: 13 residues. CDR3 residues: CASKDRGRETQYF. In DNA, the CDR3 is TGTGCCAGCAAAGACAGGGGGCGAGAGACCCAGTACTTC.

V is TRBV7-2 and J is TRBJ2-7, with TRBD2 identical over 7 bases. The junction had 6 bases not matched to a gene; V was cut back by 2 bases and J by 2 bases. This CDR3 region has 15 residues. Germline CDR1 is SGHTA and CDR2 is FQGNSA. CDR3 DNA sequence: TGTGCCAGCAGCTTAAGTCGGGGGGAAGCCTACGAGCAGTACGTC. Translating it yields CASSLSRGEAYEQYV.

A single count supports this clone. Here the CDR3 reads CASSLPGTRYYEQYF. The DNA for the CDR3 is TGTGCCAGCAGCCTACCTGGGACTAGGTACTACGAGCAGTACTTC. J is TRBJ2-7 and V is TRBV11-2; TRBD2 aligns across 8 bases. J lost 3 bases, V lost 5 bases, and 9 bases had no gene match. There are 15 residues in the CDR3. Germline CDR1 is SGHAT and CDR2 is FQNNGV.

The genes are TRBV19 and TRBJ2-2; 7 nucleotides line up with TRBD2. V dropped 4 bases and J dropped 4; count of bases not matched to a gene: 6. The V gene's germline CDR1 is LNHDA and CDR2 SQIVND (reference sequence). This CDR3 comprises 15 residues. CDR3 residues: CASSTGRRGTGELFF. For the CDR3, the DNA is TGTGCCAGTAGTACCGGGAGGCGGGGCACCGGGGAGCTGTTTTTT.